Shown below are 15 T cell receptor beta chains from a single sample sequenced in a study of T cells in localized non-small cell lung cancer (dated by TCRdb to about 2020). The library relied on the immunoSEQ multiplex PCR assay. TCRdb took this table from immuneACCESS and kept in-frame rearrangements with V and J called. Such tables lack part of the clones; where checked against another copy, unresolved V genes explain under half of the gap, and the rest is unexplained. The sample includes 65,000 to 90,000 clones, with around 82% observed a single time. 19% of the sample is in the top ten clones. The specimen comprised PBMCs, sampled before any cancer treatment. The receptor source for this set is a man between 40 and 70 years old with stage II squamous cell lung carcinoma.

CDR3 bases: TGTGCCAGCAGCGTTGCGGGACGGCTCGAGCAGTACTTC. It yields the protein CASSVAGRLEQYF. V usage is TRBV7-9 and J usage is TRBJ2-7; D possibly corresponds to TRBD2 (6 bases). The V gene lost 5 bases and the J gene lost 6 bases, with 14 bases spanning the gap. From germline, CDR1 is SEHNR and CDR2 FQNEAQ (reference sequence). The CDR3 sequence is 13 residues long.

The chain couples TRBV18 to TRBJ1-1; 8 bases are a match to TRBD1. With 3 bases clipped from V and 8 bases from J, the junction kept 8 bases outside the gene matches. This CDR3 contains 14 residues. Germline V gene data show CDR1 as KGHSH and CDR2 as LQKENI. The CDR3 region has the DNA TGTGCCAGCTCACCCGGACAGGGAAGAGGCGAAGCTTTCTTT. Encoded protein: CASSPGQGRGEAFF.

This clone was observed a single time. This chain links TRBV27 with TRBJ2-4; D might be TRBD1 (6 bases). The V end lost 5 bases, the J end lost 1 base, and 15 bases lay between the germline ends. Germline V gives CDR1 MNHEY, CDR2 SMNVEV (reference sequence). CDR3 length equals 16 residues. The DNA for the CDR3 is TGTGCCAGCAGTCCGTACAGGGTGGAGGCCAAAAACATTCAGTACTTC. Encoded protein: CASSPYRVEAKNIQYF.

The gene calls are TRBV4-1 and TRBJ1-2; the match to TRBD1 covers 10 bases. The J segment lost 0 bases and the V segment lost 4 bases, leaving 8 bases of the junction unmatched. CDR1 MGHRA and CDR2 YSYEKL come from the germline V gene. This CDR3 region has 17 residues. The CDR3 nucleotides read TGCGCCAGCAGCCGTAACAGACAGGGGGCTGCTAACTATGGCTACACCTTC. It yields the protein CASSRNRQGAANYGYTF.

This clone is a singleton in its sample. This chain connects TRBV6-6 to TRBJ2-2, with 8 bases identical to TRBD1. CDR1 and CDR2 (germline): MNHNY, SVGAGI (reference sequence). V lost 6 bases and J lost 4; bases outside the gene matches: 4. This CDR3 region has 14 residues. CDR3 loop: CASRDRVGTGELFF. The CDR3 coding sequence is TGTGCCAGCAGGGACAGGGTGGGCACCGGGGAGCTGTTTTTT.

The chain carries TRBV13 and TRBJ1-3, with a possible D match to TRBD1 (6 bases). The V gene lost 3 bases and the J gene lost 2 bases, with 14 bases spanning the gap. CDR1 and CDR2 from the germline V gene are PRHDT and FYEKMQ (reference sequence). The CDR3 has 16 residues. The CDR3 loop reads CASSFFGGRPGNTIYF. The CDR3 DNA sequence: TGTGCCAGCAGCTTCTTCGGGGGGCGCCCTGGAAACACCATATATTTT.

This clone was observed a single time. The V call is TRBV9, the J call TRBJ2-3; 9 bases align to TRBD2. With V trimmed by 0 bases and J by 5 bases, 7 bases remained unmatched. The CDR3 has 16 amino acids. Germline V gives CDR1 SGDLS, CDR2 YYNGEE. In nucleotides, the CDR3 is TGTGCCAGCAGCGTAGCGGCTAGCGGGGTCCAAGATACGCAGTATTTT. Translating gives CASSVAASGVQDTQYF.

The chain carries TRBV28 and TRBJ2-5, with D perhaps matching TRBD2 (6 bases). The better agreement between TRBJ2-7 and the DNA end casts doubt on the J call. The length of the CDR3 is 12 residues. Per germline, CDR1 MDHEN and CDR2 SYDVKM. The CDR3 region is CASSTGAYEQYF. In DNA, the CDR3 is TGTGCCAGCAGTACGGGGGCCTACGAGCAGTACTTC.

This chain uses TRBV27 with TRBJ1-1; 8 bases line up with TRBD1. The CDR3 loop spans 13 amino acids. Germline values: CDR1 MNHEY, CDR2 SMNVEV (reference sequence). V dropped 5 bases and J dropped 1; count of bases not matched to a gene: 0. The CDR3 reads CASSDRGNTEAFF. The CDR3 DNA is TGTGCCAGCAGTGACAGGGGGAACACTGAAGCTTTCTTT.

The chain is built from TRBV6-5 and TRBJ2-7; 10 nucleotides align to TRBD1. The CDR3 is 15 amino acids. V was pared by 4 bases and J by 7 bases, with 10 bases of the junction left unmatched. From germline, CDR1 is MNHEY and CDR2 SVGAGI. The CDR3 bases are TGTGCCAGCAGTTCCAGACAGGGGGCGTCTCTAGAGCAGTACTTC. Its translation is CASSSRQGASLEQYF.

The J gene is TRBJ2-7, the V gene TRBV6-1; D unresolved. From germline, CDR1 is MNHNS and CDR2 SASEGT. V was shortened by 5 bases and J by 1 base, with 9 bases between the two germline ends. The CDR3 has 13 residues. CDR3 amino acids: CASSFFRSYEQYF. The CDR3 coding sequence is TGTGCCAGCAGTTTTTTCCGATCCTACGAGCAGTACTTC.

The chain is built from TRBV9 and TRBJ2-1; the D gene is possibly TRBD1 (6 bases). This CDR3 has 13 residues. Germline CDR1 SGDLS, CDR2 YYNGEE. V lost 4 bases and J 5 bases, leaving 10 bases between the germline ends. The CDR3 protein is CASSSGHHNEQFF. The CDR3 nucleotides are TGTGCCAGCAGCTCGGGACACCACAATGAGCAGTTCTTC.

This clone was counted a single time. This rearrangement joins TRBV6-5 to TRBJ1-4, with D maybe TRBD1 (5 bases). V was trimmed by 5 bases and J by 8 bases, leaving 6 bases between them. Germline CDR1 is MNHEY and CDR2 is SVGAGI. The CDR3 is made up of 11 amino acids. CDR3 DNA: TGTGCCAGCAGTCGACAGGAAAAACTGTTTTTT. Protein sequence: CASSRQEKLFF.

The CDR3 loop is CASSETQGRGNYGYTF. CDR3 DNA: TGTGCCAGCAGTGAAACCCAGGGCAGGGGTAACTATGGCTACACCTTC. The chain is built from TRBV2 and TRBJ1-2; tentative D call: TRBD1 (6 bases). V shed 2 bases and J shed 1 base, with 14 bases lying between them. This CDR3 region has 16 residues. The V gene's germline CDR1 is SNHLY and CDR2 FYNNEI.

This clone showed up many times. The chain couples TRBV4-3 to TRBJ1-1, with 8 bases that match TRBD1. V lost 3 bases to trimming and J lost 4 bases; unmatched junction nucleotides: 4. The CDR3 runs 14 residues. The germline gives CDR1 LGHNA, CDR2 YSLEER. The CDR3 sequence is CASSQDRVPTEAFF. The CDR3 DNA follows: TGCGCCAGCAGCCAGGACAGGGTCCCCACTGAAGCTTTCTTT.